Following are 22 T cell receptor beta chains from one sample sequenced in a study of blood T cell repertoires in COVID-19. TCRdb's copy holds only in-frame clones and misses some; the assay was immunoSEQ multiplex PCR. The sample holds about 240,000 clones, just under 85% seen once. Sequenced sample: peripheral blood. The receptors here all came from a man aged 45-65 years with acute or convalescent COVID-19.

Of note for this clone: Other DNA variants within this sample encode the same CDR3. The rearrangement uses TRBV19 and TRBJ1-1; the D gene is possibly TRBD1 (6 bases). Per germline, CDR1 LNHDA and CDR2 SQIVND (reference sequence). The V end was cut by 3 bases, the J end by 3 bases, with 8 bases between. The CDR3 totals 13 residues. CDR3 region: CASSMKGDTEAFF. The CDR3 DNA reads TGTGCCAGTAGTATGAAGGGGGACACTGAAGCTTTCTTT.

This CDR3 is CASSPGLAEISTDTQYF. Written as DNA, the CDR3 is TGTGCCAGCAGCCCAGGACTAGCGGAGATTAGCACAGATACGCAGTATTTT. The chain has TRBV7-9 and TRBJ2-3; 10 nucleotides align to TRBD2. This CDR3 comprises 17 residues. V shed 5 bases and J 0 bases; nucleotides not matched to a gene: 8. Germline CDR1 SEHNR, CDR2 FQNEAQ (reference sequence).

The chain is built from TRBV9 and TRBJ1-2, with D possibly TRBD1 on 6 matching bases. The germline V gene encodes CDR1 SGDLS and CDR2 YYNGEE. CDR3 size: 16 residues. V was pared by 3 bases and J by 4 bases, with 19 bases between. The DNA for the CDR3 is TGTGCCAGCAGCGCCTCGCCTGCGGGGGCAGGCTATGGCTACACCTTC. This sequence encodes CASSASPAGAGYGYTF. The variable domain in full, completed from reference TRBV9 and TRBJ1-2, reads DSGVTQTPKHLITATGQRVTLRCSPRSGDLSVYWYQQSLDQGLQFLIQYYNGEERAKGNILERFSAQQFPDLHSELNLSSLELGDSALYFCASSASPAGAGYGYTFGSGTRLTVV.

The chain couples TRBV18 to TRBJ2-5; tentative D call: TRBD1 (6 bases). V gave up 3 bases and J gave up 5 bases, with 13 bases separating them. This CDR3 contains 14 residues. Germline V gene lookup returns CDR1 KGHSH and CDR2 LQKENI. The CDR3 DNA sequence: TGTGCCAGCTCACCCCAAGGGGGTCGTGAGACCCAGTACTTC. This codes for CASSPQGGRETQYF.

The V call is TRBV10-3, the J call TRBJ1-5, with 7 nucleotides matching TRBD1. V gave up 2 bases and J gave up 7 bases; unmatched junction bases: 5. The CDR3 totals 14 residues. Looked up from germline, CDR1 is ENHRY and CDR2 is SYGVKD. CDR3 nucleotide sequence: TGTGCCATCAGTGAGATAACAGGGGTCCAGCCCCAGCATTTT. Translating it yields CAISEITGVQPQHF.

Written as DNA, the CDR3 is TGCAGCGCAGCGGGGGGGAAAGTTGGGGAGCAGTACTTC. Protein: CSAAGGKVGEQYF. This chain uses TRBV29-1 with TRBJ2-7; 10 nucleotides match TRBD2. The CDR3 spans 13 residues. The germline V gene has CDR1 SQVTM and CDR2 ANQGSEA. J was trimmed by 7 bases and V by 7 bases; bases with no gene match: 10.

Points on this clone: At one end the junction does not follow the germline gene, possibly because of a read error. The chain combines TRBV6-5 with TRBJ2-7; 10 bases align to TRBD2. The length of the CDR3 is 15 residues. CDR1 and CDR2 from the germline V gene are MNHEY and SVGAGI. This CDR3 is CASRLAGTSDYEQCF. CDR3 DNA: TGTGCCAGCAGGTTGGCCGGGACTAGCGACTACGAGCAGTGCTTC.

A remark on this clone: The sample carries other DNA sequences with the same CDR3. The rearrangement links TRBV10-3 to TRBJ1-2; D is ambiguous. The CDR3 is 13 amino acids. Germline CDR1 ENHRY, CDR2 SYGVKD. V shed 0 bases and J shed 5 bases, with 7 bases lying between them. The DNA of the CDR3 is TGTGCCATCAGTGAGTCGGCGGGGTATGGCTACACCTTC. Its protein is CAISESAGYGYTF.

The CDR3 region is CASSPTGTGAGNTIYF. The CDR3 nucleotides read TGTGCCAGCAGCCCAACCGGGACAGGGGCTGGAAACACCATATATTTT. V usage is TRBV27 and J usage is TRBJ1-3; 10 nucleotides agree with TRBD1. The CDR3 has 16 residues. The J segment lost 2 bases and the V segment lost 6 bases, leaving 7 bases of the junction unmatched. Germline V gene sequence: CDR1 MNHEY, CDR2 SMNVEV (reference sequence).

The genes are TRBV4-1 and TRBJ1-2; 7 bases match TRBD1. Germline trimming cut 2 bases from V and 7 bases from J; bases unmatched to any gene: 7. There are 14 residues in the CDR3. CDR1 MGHRA and CDR2 YSYEKL come from the germline V gene. The CDR3: CASSQPGTVGGYTF. Written as DNA, the CDR3 is TGCGCCAGCAGCCAACCCGGGACAGTGGGTGGCTACACCTTC.

In this sample, this clone turned up once. The chain recombines TRBV12-3 or TRBV12-4 with TRBJ1-1, with D possibly TRBD1 on 5 matching bases. The CDR3 covers 13 residues. V was shortened by 6 bases and J by 5 bases, with 13 bases between the two germline ends. The CDR3 sequence: CASRVGQGTEAFF. CDR3 sequence (DNA): TGTGCCAGCAGAGTCGGTCAGGGAACTGAAGCTTTCTTT.

This clone was detected a few times. The CDR3 loop is CASSLDLAGANNEQFF. The CDR3 bases are TGTGCCAGCAGCCTCGACCTCGCGGGAGCCAACAATGAGCAGTTCTTC. The V and J genes are TRBV7-6 and TRBJ2-1, with 7 bases aligning to TRBD2. V trimming: 5 bases; J trimming: 5 bases; junction bases outside the gene matches: 12. CDR1 and CDR2 (germline): SGHVS, FNYEAQ. This CDR3 region has 16 residues.

The chain recombines TRBV23-1 with TRBJ2-7; 9 bases map to TRBD1. TRBV23-1 is placed among ORFs of uncertain function. The CDR3 spans 16 residues. Trimming took 5 bases from V and 0 from J; bases not matched to a gene: 8. CDR3 sequence reads: CASSGTGTGSSYEQYF. CDR3 bases: TGCGCCAGCAGTGGCACCGGGACAGGGAGCTCCTACGAGCAGTACTTC.

CDR3 DNA sequence: TGTGCCAGCAGTTTAGATGAGGCGCAGAATCAGCCCCAGCATTTT. Protein sequence: CASSLDEAQNQPQHF. V gene TRBV28 combines with J gene TRBJ1-5; D is ambiguous. The CDR3 spans 15 residues. V lost 2 bases and J 4 bases, leaving 12 bases between the germline ends. Germline V gives CDR1 MDHEN, CDR2 SYDVKM. Full variable domain (rest looked up from reference TRBV28 and TRBJ1-5): DVKVTQSSRYLVKRTGEKVFLECVQDMDHENMFWYRQDPGLGLRLIYFSYDVKMKEKGDIPEGYSVSREKKERFSLILESASTNQTSMYLCASSLDEAQNQPQHFGDGTRLSIL.

The chain uses TRBV28 and TRBJ1-4; 11 bases are shared with TRBD1. V was clipped by 5 bases and J by 7 bases; unmatched bases: 6. This CDR3 is 15 amino acids long. CDR1 and CDR2 from the germline V gene are MDHEN and SYDVKM. The CDR3 bases are TGTGCCAGCAGTCCGTGGGGACAGGGGGGTGAAAAACTGTTTTTT. Its protein is CASSPWGQGGEKLFF.

The rearrangement joins TRBV3-1 (or the pseudogene TRBV3-2) to TRBJ1-6; 8 bases are a match to TRBD1. The trim removed 1 base at V and 10 bases at J, leaving 6 bases unmatched. CDR1 is LGHDT, CDR2 YNNKEL, per germline (reference sequence). The CDR3 covers 15 residues. CDR3 nucleotides: TGTGCCAGCAGCCAAGGGCACACAGGGGGATCACCCCTCCACTTT. Residues: CASSQGHTGGSPLHF.

This chain uses TRBV15 with TRBJ1-4; perhaps TRBD1 as D (6 bases). Germline V gene data show CDR1 as LNHNV and CDR2 as YYDKDF (reference sequence). The CDR3 totals 12 residues. Trimming took off 0 bases at V and 16 bases at J, with 12 bases between the two ends. The chain's CDR3 is CATSRERGQPFF. CDR3 DNA sequence: TGTGCCACCAGCAGAGAGCGCGGACAGCCGTTTTTT.

This clone occurred a few times. The chain joins TRBV10-3 to TRBJ1-1; TRBD1 might be the D (6 bases). The CDR3 consists of 15 residues. The ends were cut back, 7 bases at V and 6 bases at J, with 21 bases in the middle. Germline V lookup: CDR1 ENHRY, CDR2 SYGVKD. As DNA, the CDR3 is TGTGCCATCACCGAGAGGGACACGGGACGGCCTGAAGCTTTCTTT. Translation: CAITERDTGRPEAFF.

V and J are TRBV9 and TRBJ2-3; weak D call: TRBD2 (6 bases). Germline V gene sequence: CDR1 SGDLS, CDR2 YYNGEE. Trimming removed 2 bases from V and 0 bases from J, with 13 bases in between. The length of the CDR3 is 16 residues. CDR3 DNA sequence: TGTGCCAGCAGCGTTTATAGCGGATCTAGCACAGATACGCAGTATTTT. This sequence encodes CASSVYSGSSTDTQYF.

V is TRBV13 and J is TRBJ1-3; D remains ambiguous. Per germline, CDR1 PRHDT and CDR2 FYEKMQ (reference sequence). The CDR3 runs 12 residues. V dropped 9 bases and J dropped 0 bases, with 6 bases sitting between them. The CDR3 sequence is CASTTSGNTIYF. The CDR3 coding sequence is TGTGCCAGTACTACCTCTGGAAACACCATATATTTT.

The V and J genes are TRBV4-1 and TRBJ2-7, with D maybe TRBD2 (5 bases). In germline, CDR1 is MGHRA, CDR2 YSYEKL. This CDR3 has 15 amino acids. V shed 3 bases and J shed 0 bases, with 12 bases lying between them. The CDR3 region is CASSQGAASSYEQYF. CDR3 bases: TGCGCCAGCAGCCAGGGAGCGGCTAGCTCCTACGAGCAGTACTTC.

CDR3 in amino acids: CASSFVGDTEAFF. The DNA of the CDR3 is TGTGCCAGCAGTTTCGTAGGGGACACTGAAGCTTTCTTT. The V gene is TRBV27, the J gene TRBJ1-1; maybe TRBD1 (5 bases). The V and J ends lost 3 bases and 3 bases respectively, with 8 bases between them. The CDR3 loop spans 13 amino acids. The germline CDR1 and CDR2 sequences are MNHEY and SMNVEV (reference sequence).